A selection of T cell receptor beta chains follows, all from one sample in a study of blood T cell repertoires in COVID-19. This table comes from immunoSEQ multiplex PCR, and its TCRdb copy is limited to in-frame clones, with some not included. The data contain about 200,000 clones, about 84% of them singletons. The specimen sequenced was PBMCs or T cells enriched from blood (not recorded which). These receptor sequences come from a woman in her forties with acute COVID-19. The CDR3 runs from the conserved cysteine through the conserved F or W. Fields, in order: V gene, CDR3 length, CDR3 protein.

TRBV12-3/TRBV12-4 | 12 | CASSLAQTGLDF
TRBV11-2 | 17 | CASSLDGGVSGANVLTF
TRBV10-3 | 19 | CAISESPQGAQAGANVLTF
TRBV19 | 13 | CASSLGQGTEAFF
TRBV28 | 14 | CASSSQDSRYEQYF
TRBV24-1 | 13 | CATSDLTGGTQYF
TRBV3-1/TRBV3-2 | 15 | CASSQTGAMVQPQHF
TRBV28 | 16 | CASSPSTVAGANVLTF
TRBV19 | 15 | CASSMGLAGYNEQFF
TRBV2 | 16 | CASRGPFGQLNTEAFF